Listed below are T cell receptor beta chains from one sample, sequenced in a study of T cell responses to AZD1222 COVID-19 vaccine. Generated by immunoSEQ multiplex PCR, the TCRdb table keeps only in-frame clones and is missing some. The sample lists 150,000 to 200,000 clones; approximately 92% were seen once. The sample was peripheral blood, taken on day 0 of AZD1222 vaccination. These TCRs come from an adult in good health. The CDR3 runs from the conserved cysteine through the conserved F or W. The D gene is left open where the match is weak. Where a row states a size, it is once, few, many or the class of an expanded clone; other rows omit it.

j_call | d_call | clone_size | v_call | cdr3_nt | cdr3_aa
TRBJ1-1 | - | - | TRBV19 | TGTGCCAGTAGTATCGTCCGGAACACTGAAGCTTTCTTT | CASSIVRNTEAFF
TRBJ2-3 | TRBD2 | - | TRBV29-1 | TGCAGCACCCGGGGGGGCCTAGTAGATACGCAGTATTTT | CSTRGGLVDTQYF
TRBJ2-4 | - | - | TRBV30 | TGTGCCTGGAGTAAGGGGGAGATAAACATTCAGTACTTC | CAWSKGEINIQYF
TRBJ1-3 | - | - | TRBV18 | TGTGCCAGCTCACCCCGGACGGTATCTGGAAACACCATATATTTT | CASSPRTVSGNTIYF
TRBJ2-1 | - | - | TRBV13 | TGTGCCAGCAGCTTAACTTCCTACAATGAGCAGTTCTTC | CASSLTSYNEQFF
TRBJ2-5 | - | - | TRBV6-2/TRBV6-3 | TGTGCCAGCAGTTACCCCCTGACGCTGGAGACCCAGTACTTC | CASSYPLTLETQYF
TRBJ1-5 | TRBD1 | - | TRBV5-1 | TGCGCCAGCAGCACTACCGGGACAGATAATCAGCCCCAGCATTTT | CASSTTGTDNQPQHF
TRBJ2-7 | TRBD1 | - | TRBV29-1 | TGCAGCGTAGGTGAGGGGACAGGGGGCTACGAGCAGTACTTC | CSVGEGTGGYEQYF
TRBJ1-1 | - | - | TRBV19 | TGTGCCAGTAGTATTACAGGGATAAGACCTGAAGCTTTCTTT | CASSITGIRPEAFF
TRBJ2-1 | - | - | TRBV5-1 | TGCGCCAGCAGCTTGGTGGACCGACGTGGGCAGTTCTTC | CASSLVDRRGQFF
TRBJ2-1 | - | - | TRBV19 | TGTGCCAGTAGTATGATGAACAGGGCTAATGAGCAGTTCTTC | CASSMMNRANEQFF
TRBJ1-5 | - | - | TRBV19 | TGTGCCAGTAGTATCGGTCAGGGACTGGGTCAGCCCCAGCATTTT | CASSIGQGLGQPQHF
TRBJ1-1 | - | - | TRBV27 | TGTGCCAGCAGTTTATCGTGGAACACTGAAGCTTTCTTT | CASSLSWNTEAFF
TRBJ2-7 | - | - | TRBV11-2 | TGTGCCAGCAGTACGAGCGGGCTTTCCTACGAGCAGTACTTC | CASSTSGLSYEQYF
TRBJ1-2 | - | - | TRBV18 | TGTGCCAGCTCCCCCGTTCAGGGTACGGACGGCTACACCTTC | CASSPVQGTDGYTF
TRBJ2-7 | - | - | TRBV7-9 | TGTGCCAGCAGCTCGAGCTCCTACGAGCAGTACTTC | CASSSSSYEQYF
TRBJ1-2 | - | once | TRBV3-1/TRBV3-2 | TGTGCCAGCAGCCAAGGCACGGTTCAGGGGTCTCGGGCCTTC | CASSQGTVQGSRAF
TRBJ2-7 | TRBD2 | - | TRBV30 | TGTGCCTGGAGTGCCGGAACTAGCGGGTTGATCGGTCTGTCCCCCTACGAGCAGTACTTC | CAWSAGTSGLIGLSPYEQYF
TRBJ1-1 | TRBD1 | - | TRBV13 | TGTGCCAGCAGCCACCTGACAGGGGCGAACACTGAAGCTTTCTTT | CASSHLTGANTEAFF
TRBJ1-1 | - | - | TRBV7-9 | TGTGCCAGCAGTGGTGAGCACACTGAAGCTTTCTTT | CASSGEHTEAFF
TRBJ1-2 | - | - | TRBV30 | TGTGCCTGGAGTCGCAGCTATGGCTACACCTTC | CAWSRSYGYTF
TRBJ1-2 | TRBD1 | - | TRBV6-6 | TGTGCCAGCAGTCCCCGGGGGACAGAGGACCCTAACTATGGCTACACCTTC | CASSPRGTEDPNYGYTF
TRBJ1-2 | - | - | TRBV5-4 | TGTGCCAGCAGCTTGGACACGGTCTATGGCTACACCTTC | CASSLDTVYGYTF
TRBJ2-2 | - | - | TRBV25-1 | TGTGCCAGCAGTAAACTCCTCGGGGGATACACCGGGGAGCTGTTTTTT | CASSKLLGGYTGELFF
TRBJ1-3 | - | - | TRBV7-9 | TGTGCCAGCAGCTTACGTCAGGATGGGAATTCTGGAAACACCATATATTTT | CASSLRQDGNSGNTIYF
TRBJ2-7 | - | - | TRBV11-3 | TGTGCCAGCAGCTTGAGGGACTCCTACGAGCAGTACTTC | CASSLRDSYEQYF
TRBJ2-2 | TRBD2 | - | TRBV19 | TGTGCCTGCCGGACTAGCGGAATCACCGGGGAGCTGTTTTTT | CACRTSGITGELFF
TRBJ1-1 | - | - | TRBV6-5 | TGTGCCAGCAGCCCCCCGCACACTGAAGCTTTCTTT | CASSPPHTEAFF
TRBJ1-5 | - | - | TRBV7-2 | TGTGCCAGCAGCTTAGTAGGAGGGAATAGCAATCAGCCCCAGCATTTT | CASSLVGGNSNQPQHF
TRBJ1-1 | - | few | TRBV9 | TGTGCCAGCAGCGTAGCGGGGAACAGGGATGACACTGAAGCTTTCTTT | CASSVAGNRDDTEAFF
TRBJ1-2 | - | - | TRBV27 | TGTGCCAGCAGTTTTGCTGGGCATGGCTACACCTTC | CASSFAGHGYTF
TRBJ2-2 | - | - | TRBV6-5 | TGTGCCAGCAGTTACGGCTTCGCCGGGGAGCTGTTTTTT | CASSYGFAGELFF
TRBJ1-1 | - | - | TRBV7-9 | TGTGCCAGCAGCTCTGGGACGACTGAAGCTTTCTTT | CASSSGTTEAFF
TRBJ1-2 | - | - | TRBV28 | TGTGCCAGCAGTTACCGGGACCGCCACCGTTATGGCTACACCTTC | CASSYRDRHRYGYTF
TRBJ1-2 | - | - | TRBV5-4 | TGTGCCAGCAATGGCATCGAGGGTCCCGAGTACTATGGCTACACCTTC | CASNGIEGPEYYGYTF
TRBJ1-3 | - | - | TRBV27 | TGTGCCAGCAGTTTAGGAGTAAGGGGTTTTCATGGAAACACCATATATTTT | CASSLGVRGFHGNTIYF
TRBJ1-5 | - | - | TRBV6-2/TRBV6-3 | TGTGCCAGCAGCTACTTTGGGGGCGGTCAGCCCCAGCATTTT | CASSYFGGGQPQHF
TRBJ1-2 | TRBD1 | - | TRBV3-1/TRBV3-2 | TGTGCCAGCAGCCAACAAACGACGGACAGGGGTCGAGGCTACACCTTC | CASSQQTTDRGRGYTF
TRBJ1-5 | - | - | TRBV3-1/TRBV3-2 | TGTGCCAGCAGCCCGTTGTGGAGGGATCAGCCCCAGCATTTT | CASSPLWRDQPQHF
TRBJ2-3 | TRBD2 | - | TRBV30 | TGTGCCTGGAGTCCCTCCTGGACTAGCGGGACTAGCACAGATACGCAGTATTTT | CAWSPSWTSGTSTDTQYF
TRBJ2-1 | TRBD2 | - | TRBV30 | TGTGCCTGGAGCGGGTTAGGATATAGCGGGGGTTACAATGAGCAGTTCTTC | CAWSGLGYSGGYNEQFF
TRBJ2-5 | - | - | TRBV27 | TGTGCCAGCAGTTTATGGGTCCAAGAGACCCAGTACTTC | CASSLWVQETQYF
TRBJ1-1 | TRBD1 | - | TRBV3-1/TRBV3-2 | TGTGCCAGCAGCCAAATCAGGGGGGGCACTGAAGCTTTCTTT | CASSQIRGGTEAFF
TRBJ2-2 | - | once | TRBV18 | TGTGCCAGCTCACCTCTAATGGACGGACCGAACACCGGGGAGCTGTTTTTT | CASSPLMDGPNTGELFF
TRBJ1-5 | TRBD1 | - | TRBV6-2/TRBV6-3 | TGTGCCAGCAGTTACGCCGGGACAGGGATCTACTCTAGCAATCAGCCCCAGCATTTT | CASSYAGTGIYSSNQPQHF
TRBJ1-2 | - | - | TRBV7-9 | TGTGCCAGCAGCTTAGGGACAAGCTTAGGCTACACCTTC | CASSLGTSLGYTF
TRBJ1-5 | - | - | TRBV4-1 | TGCGCCAGCAGCCAAGGTATTGGCCTCAATCAGCCCCAGCATTTT | CASSQGIGLNQPQHF
TRBJ2-1 | TRBD2 | - | TRBV6-4 | TGTGCCAGCAGTGACTCAATAGCGGGCCCATACAATGAGCAGTTCTTC | CASSDSIAGPYNEQFF
TRBJ2-3 | TRBD1 | - | TRBV6-1 | TGTGCCAGCAGTGAGTGGGGACAGGGCCCAGATACGCAGTATTTT | CASSEWGQGPDTQYF
TRBJ2-3 | - | - | TRBV4-1 | TGCGCCAGCAGCCACGAATATACGCAGTATTTT | CASSHEYTQYF
TRBJ1-2 | - | - | TRBV7-9 | TGTGCCAGCAGCTTGGACTATGGCTACACCTTC | CASSLDYGYTF